The clone carrying this T cell receptor beta chain was observed a few times. Via MiXCR, TCRdb re-called the 5' RACE reads, giving one row per CDR3 protein. Of 500,000 to 550,000 distinct CDR3 sequences in the sample, just over 20% were seen once. CDR1 is DFQATT, CDR2 SNEGSKA, per germline (reference sequence). V shed 0 bases and J 9 bases; nucleotides not matched to a gene: 5. The CDR3 extends over 14 amino acids. The data were taken from a study of T-cell memory formation after mild COVID-19. The gene calls are TRBV20-1 and TRBJ2-2; 9 bases line up with TRBD1. The material sequenced was PBMCs or a T cell subset sorted from them (not recorded which). The source is an adult woman who had mild COVID-19 (a few samples of this study predate the infection). Cell type and time point are not known. CDR3 residues: CSARDGTGTRELFF. CDR3 nucleotide sequence: TGCAGTGCTAGAGATGGGACAGGGACGCGGGAGCTGTTTTTT.